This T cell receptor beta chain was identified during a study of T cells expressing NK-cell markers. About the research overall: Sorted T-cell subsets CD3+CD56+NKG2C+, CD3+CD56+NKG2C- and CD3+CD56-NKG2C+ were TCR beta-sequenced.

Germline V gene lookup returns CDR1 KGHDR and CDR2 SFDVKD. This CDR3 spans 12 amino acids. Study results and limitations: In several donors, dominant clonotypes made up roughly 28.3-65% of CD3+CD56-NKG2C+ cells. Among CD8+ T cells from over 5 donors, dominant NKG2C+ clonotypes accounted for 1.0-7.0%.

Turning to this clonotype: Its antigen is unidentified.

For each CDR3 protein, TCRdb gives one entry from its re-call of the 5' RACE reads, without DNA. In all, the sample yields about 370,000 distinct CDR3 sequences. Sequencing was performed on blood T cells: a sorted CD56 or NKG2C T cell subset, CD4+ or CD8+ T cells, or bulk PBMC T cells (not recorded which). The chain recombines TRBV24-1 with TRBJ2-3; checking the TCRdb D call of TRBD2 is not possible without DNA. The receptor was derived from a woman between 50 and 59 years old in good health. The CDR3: CATAGLTDTQYF.